This T cell receptor (beta chain) was identified during a study of T cells in Graves' hyperthyroidism and ophthalmopathy. The diagnostic basis comprised clinical symptoms, serum thyroxine and TRAb, thyroid ultrasound and orbital computed tomography. Amplified regions were TCR beta CDR3 sequences from RNA transcripts. The TCR CDR3 was amplified in a first-round RT-PCR using the HTBI primer set. TCRdb fed the multiplex PCR reads into MiXCR, producing one record per CDR3 protein. The sample comprises fewer than 650,000 distinct CDR3 sequences, 40% to 50% of which are singletons, and around 44% rests with the top ten. As regards this clonotype: Antigen: not known.

Between the trimmed V and J ends, which lost 5 bases and 2 bases, there was a span of 12 bases. CDR3 length: 13 amino acids. Germline CDR1 is DFQATT and CDR2 is SNEGSKA (reference sequence). Study-wide results and caveats: Also found in blood were most expanded thyroid clonotypes above 0.001.

The V and J genes are TRBV20-1 and TRBJ1-1; the D gene is possibly TRBD1 (5 bases). This clonotype was obtained from an adult woman with Graves' disease, either hyperthyroidism or ophthalmopathy (not recorded which). The specimen was peripheral blood or thyroid tissue (not recorded which). CDR3 residues: CSAWDGSNTEAFF. CDR3 nucleotide sequence: TGCAGTGCTTGGGACGGTTCAAACACTGAAGCTTTCTTT.